This T cell receptor beta chain originates from a study of shared clonotypes between healthy human individuals. It was into CD45RA+ naive and CD45RA-negative memory subsets that the CD4+ cells were split. On this clone: The antigen is undetermined.

The study's findings and limits: Memory subsets had estimated richness that was generally smaller than that of naive subsets. Tissue TCR repertoires likely differ from these blood-only repertoires. When naive CD4 clonotypes were compared across a few donors, approximately 5% were shared.

Libraries were prepared by immunoSEQ multiplex PCR; TCRdb keeps only in-frame clonotypes and omits some of them. The data show about 1.5 million clones, 96% seen once. V was trimmed by 0 bases and J by 3 bases, leaving 13 bases between them. CDR1 and CDR2 from the germline V gene are SGDLS and YYNGEE. The CDR3 loop spans 15 amino acids. What was sequenced was naive CD4+ T cells sorted from blood. Subset specified: CD45RA+ positively selected. The source of this sequence is a man younger than 45 in good health. This chain links TRBV9 with TRBJ2-7, with D possibly matching TRBD2 (6 bases). The CDR3 here is CASSVGSREVYEQYF. Here the CDR3 DNA reads TGTGCCAGCAGCGTAGGATCCAGGGAGGTCTACGAGCAGTACTTC. Supplemented by reference TRBV9 and TRBJ2-7, the full variable domain reads DSGVTQTPKHLITATGQRVTLRCSPRSGDLSVYWYQQSLDQGLQFLIQYYNGEERAKGNILERFSAQQFPDLHSELNLSSLELGDSALYFCASSVGSREVYEQYFGPGTRLTVT.